This is a list of T cell receptor beta chains from one sample in a study of CD4 and CD8 cells across lung adenocarcinoma regions. TCRdb used MiXCR to reprocess the PCR reads, holding one entry per CDR3 protein. The table shows approximately 10,000 distinct CDR3 sequences, with roughly 49% occurring only once. The material sequenced was CD8+ T cells from the margin of a lung tumor. The source of these receptors is a male donor with lung adenocarcinoma. The CD4 and CD8 labels of this study may be unreliable. The CDR3 runs from the conserved cysteine through the conserved F or W. Fields, in order: V gene, D gene, CDR3 length, clone size, J gene, CDR3 DNA, CDR3 protein. A D gene is named only where the DNA matches it firmly. Clone size is not always given. Where it is, it says once, few, many or a class for expanded clones.

v_gene: TRBV30; d_gene: .; len: 13; abundance: .; j_gene: TRBJ2-7; CDR3nt: TGTGCTATGAACCCCAAATTCGCCTACGAGCAGTACTTC; CDR3aa: CAMNPKFAYEQYF
v_gene: TRBV5-5; d_gene: .; len: 16; abundance: few; j_gene: TRBJ2-3; CDR3nt: TGTGCCAGCAGCTTGGGGCGGGGAATTAGCACAGATACGCAGTATTTT; CDR3aa: CASSLGRGISTDTQYF
v_gene: TRBV6-1; d_gene: .; len: 14; abundance: .; j_gene: TRBJ1-4; CDR3nt: TGTGCCAGCAGTCGCGGGACACTGCTCGAGGAACTGTTTTTT; CDR3aa: CASSRGTLLEELFF
v_gene: TRBV7-6; d_gene: TRBD2; len: 16; abundance: once; j_gene: TRBJ2-3; CDR3nt: TGTGCCAGCAGCTCGGGGGGGGGCGTCTTAACCGAGGCGCTGTATTTT; CDR3aa: CASSSGGGVLTEALYF
v_gene: TRBV10-1; d_gene: TRBD2; len: 16; abundance: .; j_gene: TRBJ2-3; CDR3nt: TGCGCCTGCAGGGTCGGTGGCGGGGGAGACCAAGATACGCAGTATTTC; CDR3aa: CACRVGGGGDQDTQYF
v_gene: TRBV6-5; d_gene: .; len: 15; abundance: few; j_gene: TRBJ2-1; CDR3nt: TGTGCCAGCAGTGCCGGCGGAGGACCCTACAATGAGCAGTTCTTC; CDR3aa: CASSAGGGPYNEQFF
v_gene: TRBV6-5; d_gene: .; len: 14; abundance: medium-sized; j_gene: TRBJ2-5; CDR3nt: TGTGCCAGCATCTTGTTACACACGGCGGAGACCCAGTACTTC; CDR3aa: CASILLHTAETQYF
v_gene: TRBV6-1; d_gene: TRBD1; len: 15; abundance: once; j_gene: TRBJ2-3; CDR3nt: TGTGCCAGCGGCCTACAGGCTGTCGGGACAGATAAGCAGTATTTT; CDR3aa: CASGLQAVGTDKQYF
v_gene: TRBV6-1; d_gene: .; len: 13; abundance: .; j_gene: TRBJ2-3; CDR3nt: TGTGCCAGCAGCCGGGGGACCACAGATACGCAGTATTTT; CDR3aa: CASSRGTTDTQYF
v_gene: TRBV6-1; d_gene: TRBD1; len: 15; abundance: medium-sized; j_gene: TRBJ2-2; CDR3nt: TGTGCCAGCAGGCCGGGACAGGTCTTCACCGGGGAGCTGTTTTTT; CDR3aa: CASRPGQVFTGELFF
v_gene: TRBV6-5; d_gene: TRBD2; len: 15; abundance: medium-sized; j_gene: TRBJ2-1; CDR3nt: TGTGCCAGCAGAGGCGGGACTAGGGGTTACAATGAGCAGTTCTTC; CDR3aa: CASRGGTRGYNEQFF
v_gene: TRBV6-1; d_gene: .; len: 13; abundance: medium-sized; j_gene: TRBJ2-5; CDR3nt: TGTGCCAGCAGTGTTCGACCGCAAGAGACCCAGTACTTC; CDR3aa: CASSVRPQETQYF
v_gene: TRBV25-1; d_gene: TRBD2; len: 14; abundance: large; j_gene: TRBJ2-5; CDR3nt: TGTGCCAGCGGACTAGCGGGGAGACAAGAGACCCAGTACTTC; CDR3aa: CASGLAGRQETQYF
v_gene: TRBV6-1; d_gene: .; len: 15; abundance: .; j_gene: TRBJ2-7; CDR3nt: TGTGCCAGCAGTCCTTTAGCGGAGAGCTCCTACGAGCAGTACTTC; CDR3aa: CASSPLAESSYEQYF
v_gene: TRBV7-2; d_gene: .; len: 15; abundance: .; j_gene: TRBJ2-1; CDR3nt: TGTGCCAGCAGCCTAGGGGGACTTCGTCACAATGAGCAGTTCTTC; CDR3aa: CASSLGGLRHNEQFF
v_gene: TRBV11-2; d_gene: .; len: 14; abundance: .; j_gene: TRBJ2-5; CDR3nt: TGTGCCGGGACCGGGACCTATCTCAAAGAGACCCAGTACTTC; CDR3aa: CAGTGTYLKETQYF
v_gene: TRBV6-5; d_gene: .; len: 13; abundance: .; j_gene: TRBJ2-3; CDR3nt: TGTGCCAGCAGTTCCGTGAACTTAAATGAGCAGTACTTT; CDR3aa: CASSSVNLNEQYF
v_gene: TRBV5-1; d_gene: TRBD2; len: 14; abundance: .; j_gene: TRBJ2-5; CDR3nt: TGCGCCAGCAGCCTGGGCGGGGGGGGAGAGACCCAGTACTTC; CDR3aa: CASSLGGGGETQYF
v_gene: TRBV6-1; d_gene: .; len: 13; abundance: .; j_gene: TRBJ1-1; CDR3nt: TGTGCCAGCACCCGAGCTAGTTCCACTGAAGCTTTCTTT; CDR3aa: CASTRASSTEAFF
v_gene: TRBV11-3; d_gene: TRBD1; len: 15; abundance: medium-sized; j_gene: TRBJ2-1; CDR3nt: TGTGCCAGCAGTTTTGGGACAGGTAACTACAATGAGCAGTTCTTC; CDR3aa: CASSFGTGNYNEQFF
v_gene: TRBV6-1; d_gene: TRBD1; len: 11; abundance: many; j_gene: TRBJ2-5; CDR3nt: TGTGCCAGCGGCCGGGACAGGGTACAGTACTTC; CDR3aa: CASGRDRVQYF
v_gene: TRBV12-5; d_gene: .; len: 13; abundance: few; j_gene: TRBJ1-5; CDR3nt: TGTGCTAGTGCTTGGGCCCGGGATCAGCCCCAGCATTTT; CDR3aa: CASAWARDQPQHF
v_gene: TRBV10-1; d_gene: TRBD1; len: 15; abundance: .; j_gene: TRBJ2-3; CDR3nt: TGCGCCAGCAGTGACTATCAGGGGGCTGCGGATACGCAGTATTTT; CDR3aa: CASSDYQGAADTQYF
v_gene: TRBV11-3; d_gene: TRBD2; len: 16; abundance: .; j_gene: TRBJ2-5; CDR3nt: TGTGCCAGCAGCTTAGGAACTAGCGGGAGGGCCGAGACCCAGTACTTC; CDR3aa: CASSLGTSGRAETQYF
v_gene: TRBV4-1; d_gene: .; len: 15; abundance: few; j_gene: TRBJ2-3; CDR3nt: TGCGCCAGCAGCCAAGACGGACAGTACACAGATACGCAGTATTTT; CDR3aa: CASSQDGQYTDTQYF
v_gene: TRBV10-3; d_gene: TRBD1; len: 13; abundance: few; j_gene: TRBJ2-7; CDR3nt: TGTGCCATCAAAGGGACAGGGGAAGACGAGCAGTACTTC; CDR3aa: CAIKGTGEDEQYF
v_gene: TRBV25-1; d_gene: .; len: 14; abundance: .; j_gene: TRBJ1-3; CDR3nt: TGTGCCAGCTATCGAGGGGTTATATTAGACACCATATATTTT; CDR3aa: CASYRGVILDTIYF
v_gene: TRBV12-3/TRBV12-4; d_gene: TRBD2; len: 15; abundance: .; j_gene: TRBJ2-1; CDR3nt: TGTGCCAGCAGTCTAGCGGGGGGAAGGGTCGGTGAGCAGTTTTTC; CDR3aa: CASSLAGGRVGEQFF
v_gene: TRBV3-1; d_gene: .; len: 16; abundance: .; j_gene: TRBJ2-5; CDR3nt: TGTGCCAGCTCGACGGCCCCCACAGGACTCCAAGAGACCCAGTACTTC; CDR3aa: CASSTAPTGLQETQYF
v_gene: TRBV6-1; d_gene: .; len: 14; abundance: medium-sized; j_gene: TRBJ1-1; CDR3nt: TGTGCCAGTGAGAGCGGTGGGGTAGACACTGAAGCTTTCTTT; CDR3aa: CASESGGVDTEAFF
v_gene: TRBV12-3/TRBV12-4; d_gene: .; len: 15; abundance: .; j_gene: TRBJ2-1; CDR3nt: TGTGCCAGCAGTTTATCGTTCGGCGGGGGCTATGAGCAGTTCTTC; CDR3aa: CASSLSFGGGYEQFF
v_gene: TRBV4-1; d_gene: .; len: 13; abundance: .; j_gene: TRBJ2-7; CDR3nt: TGCGCCAGCAGTCTTGGTTTGCTCTACGAGCAGTACTTC; CDR3aa: CASSLGLLYEQYF
v_gene: TRBV6-5; d_gene: .; len: 16; abundance: .; j_gene: TRBJ2-3; CDR3nt: TGTGCCAGCAGTTACTCGGGGAGCGCGGGCACAGATGCGCAGTTTTTT; CDR3aa: CASSYSGSAGTDAQFF
v_gene: TRBV20-1; d_gene: .; len: 13; abundance: .; j_gene: TRBJ2-1; CDR3nt: TGCAGTGCTAGTACGGTTCCCTACAATGAGCAGTTCTTC; CDR3aa: CSASTVPYNEQFF
v_gene: TRBV27; d_gene: .; len: 13; abundance: medium-sized; j_gene: TRBJ2-3; CDR3nt: TGTGCCAGCAGTCCCCCGGGTGGGGATACGCAGTATTTT; CDR3aa: CASSPPGGDTQYF
v_gene: TRBV5-1; d_gene: .; len: 15; abundance: .; j_gene: TRBJ2-1; CDR3nt: TGCGCCAGCAGCTATGGGGGAGAATGGACTCATGAGCAGTTCTTC; CDR3aa: CASSYGGEWTHEQFF
v_gene: TRBV27; d_gene: .; len: 16; abundance: few; j_gene: TRBJ2-1; CDR3nt: TGTGCCAGCAGTAAATGGGGGCCTCGAGCCTACAATGAGCAGTTCTTC; CDR3aa: CASSKWGPRAYNEQFF